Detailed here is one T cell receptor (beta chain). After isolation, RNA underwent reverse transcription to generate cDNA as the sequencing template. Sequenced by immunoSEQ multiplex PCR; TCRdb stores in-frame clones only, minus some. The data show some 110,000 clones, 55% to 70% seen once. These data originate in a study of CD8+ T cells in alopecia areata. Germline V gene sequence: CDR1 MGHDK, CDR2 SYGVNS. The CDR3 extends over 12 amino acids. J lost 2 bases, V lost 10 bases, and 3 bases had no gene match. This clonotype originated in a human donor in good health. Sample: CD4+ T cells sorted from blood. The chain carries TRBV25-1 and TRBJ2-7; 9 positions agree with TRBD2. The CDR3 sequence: CATQRGAYEQYF. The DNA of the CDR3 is TGTGCCACCCAGCGGGGGGCCTACGAGCAGTACTTC.